Listed below are T cell receptor beta chains from one sample, sequenced in a study of regulatory T cells in long-lasting Graves disease. Each CDR3 protein is one row after TCRdb ran MiXCR on the multiplex PCR reads. Of roughly 420,000 distinct CDR3 sequences detected, around a sixth appear once; the ten largest clones hold over 20%. The specimen was peripheral blood mononuclear cells (PBMCs), collected at new diagnosis, from a patient treated with antithyroid drugs. Receptors originate from a female donor with Graves disease. CDR3s include the opening cysteine and the closing phenylalanine or tryptophan. The order of the fields is clone size, D gene, V gene, J gene, CDR3 protein, CDR3 DNA. The D gene is left open where the match is weak. The size field is filled for only some rows; it gives once, few, many or a size class.

many,TRBD1,TRBV9,TRBJ1-5,CASSEGQGGNQPQHF,TGTGCCAGCAGCGAGGGACAGGGGGGTAATCAGCCCCAGCATTTT
few,NA,TRBV6-1,TRBJ1-4,CASTSGGATNEKLFF,TGTGCCAGCACCTCCGGGGGGGCGACTAATGAAAAACTGTTTTTT
many,NA,TRBV20-1,TRBJ2-1,CSAHGDGGEQFF,TGCAGTGCCCACGGAGACGGCGGTGAGCAGTTCTTC
many,NA,TRBV5-1,TRBJ2-4,CASSLGRQNIQYF,TGCGCCAGCAGCTTGGGGCGGCAAAACATTCAGTACTTC
NA,TRBD2,TRBV4-2,TRBJ2-3,CASSHTSKREGRDTQYF,TGTGCCAGCAGCCATACGTCTAAGCGGGAGGGCCGCGATACGCAGTATTTT
many,TRBD2,TRBV6-2/TRBV6-3,TRBJ2-3,CASSGERDTDTQYF,TGCGCCAGCAGTGGAGAGCGGGACACAGATACGCAGTATTTT
many,NA,TRBV7-2,TRBJ2-4,CASSSTGTRYF,TGTGCCAGCAGCAGTACCGGGACCAGGTACTTC
NA,NA,TRBV9,TRBJ1-2,CASSQPSRYGYTF,TGTGCCAGCAGCCAGCCCTCCAGGTATGGCTACACCTTC
few,NA,TRBV10-2,TRBJ2-3,CASSVREGTDTQYF,TGCGCCAGCAGTGTCCGCGAGGGCACAGATACGCAGTATTTT
many,NA,TRBV9,TRBJ1-2,CASSGPREGRIGYGYTF,TGTGCCAGCAGCGGACCCCGTGAGGGGCGGATTGGCTATGGCTACACCTTC
few,NA,TRBV29-1,TRBJ1-1,CSAGQPGTEAFF,TGCAGCGCCGGGCAACCCGGCACTGAAGCTTTCTTT
many,TRBD1,TRBV28,TRBJ2-6,CASNFRGEGTGASGANVLTF,TGTGCCAGCAACTTCCGGGGCGAGGGGACAGGGGCCTCTGGGGCCAACGTCCTGACTTTC
NA,TRBD1,TRBV30,TRBJ2-7,CAWTPLQGTGVEQYF,TGTGCCTGGACCCCTTTACAGGGGACAGGGGTCGAGCAGTACTTC
many,TRBD1,TRBV7-3,TRBJ2-3,CASQEAGGFGTDTQYF,TGTGCCAGTCAAGAGGCAGGGGGTTTTGGCACAGATACGCAGTATTTT
many,NA,TRBV12-3/TRBV12-4,TRBJ2-7,CASSPASKGSGEQYF,TGTGCCAGCAGTCCCGCCTCAAAAGGGTCTGGCGAGCAGTACTTC
many,NA,TRBV10-2,TRBJ1-2,CASRGQGTGNYGYTF,TGCGCCAGCAGGGGGCAGGGAACCGGGAACTATGGCTACACCTTC
NA,NA,TRBV7-9,TRBJ2-7,CASSPLYRDTTPPYEQYF,TGTGCCAGCAGCCCATTATACCGGGACACCACCCCGCCCTACGAGCAGTACTTC
NA,TRBD1,TRBV18,TRBJ2-5,CASSPRGQGEETQYF,TGTGCCAGCTCACCTAGGGGACAGGGGGAAGAGACCCAGTACTTC
many,TRBD2,TRBV6-1,TRBJ2-1,CASSAIAGGPWNEQFF,TGTGCCAGCAGTGCTATAGCGGGGGGGCCATGGAATGAGCAGTTCTTC
few,NA,TRBV5-1,TRBJ2-1,CASSFKGNNEQFF,TGCGCCAGCAGCTTTAAAGGGAACAATGAGCAGTTCTTC
many,TRBD2,TRBV7-3,TRBJ2-2,CASSRTSSAGGELFF,TGTGCCAGCAGCCGGACTAGCTCCGCGGGGGGGGAGCTGTTTTTT
many,TRBD2,TRBV2,TRBJ2-7,CASIRSTSSGEQYF,TGTGCCAGCATTCGATCGACTAGCTCTGGCGAGCAGTACTTC
many,NA,TRBV27,TRBJ2-6,CASSVAGANVLTF,TGTGCCAGCAGCGTCGCTGGGGCCAACGTCCTGACTTTC
many,TRBD1,TRBV4-3,TRBJ2-1,CASREGTGVYNEQFF,TGCGCCAGCAGGGAGGGGACAGGGGTCTACAATGAGCAGTTCTTC
few,TRBD2,TRBV20-1,TRBJ2-3,CSARDMRAGGPGDTQYF,TGCAGTGCTAGAGATATGCGAGCGGGGGGGCCTGGAGATACGCAGTATTTT
many,NA,TRBV2,TRBJ2-7,CASSIPEQYF,TGTGCCAGCTCGATTCCCGAGCAGTACTTC
many,TRBD1,TRBV4-1,TRBJ2-7,CASSQGGTGDYEQYF,TGCGCCAGCAGCCAAGGGGGGACAGGGGACTACGAGCAGTACTTC
once,TRBD1,TRBV19,TRBJ1-1,CASSNGQGNTEAFF,TGTGCCAGTAGTAATGGACAGGGCAACACTGAAGCTTTCTTT
few,NA,TRBV12-3/TRBV12-4,TRBJ1-2,CASSLRHGDGYTF,TGTGCCAGCAGTTTGAGACACGGGGATGGCTACACCTTC
many,TRBD1,TRBV2,TRBJ2-3,CASRRTGGADTQYF,TGTGCCAGCAGGAGGACAGGGGGCGCAGATACGCAGTATTTT
many,NA,TRBV2,TRBJ2-2,CASNRGQGTNTGELFF,TGTGCCAGCAATAGAGGGCAGGGAACGAACACCGGGGAGCTGTTTTTT
NA,NA,TRBV4-2,TRBJ2-1,CASSQDLRGAYNEQFF,TGTGCCAGCAGCCAAGATCTCAGGGGCGCCTACAATGAGCAGTTCTTC
many,NA,TRBV12-3/TRBV12-4,TRBJ1-2,CASSPGRKNYGYTF,TGTGCCAGCAGCCCGGGACGGAAGAACTATGGCTACACCTTC
few,TRBD1,TRBV4-1,TRBJ1-4,CASKPQGSNEKLFF,TGCGCCAGCAAACCACAGGGGTCTAATGAAAAACTGTTTTTT
NA,NA,TRBV18,TRBJ1-4,CASSRYDTGLNEKLFF,TGTGCCAGCTCACGATACGACACGGGGCTTAATGAAAAACTGTTTTTT
NA,TRBD2,TRBV7-3,TRBJ2-1,CASSLVAGGKGQFF,TGTGCCAGCAGCTTAGTAGCGGGGGGCAAAGGGCAGTTCTTC
few,NA,TRBV6-5,TRBJ2-3,CASSYGAAVRADTQYF,TGTGCCAGCAGTTACGGGGCAGCAGTGAGGGCAGATACGCAGTATTTT
many,NA,TRBV28,TRBJ2-7,CASSQVHSYEQYF,TGTGCCAGCAGCCAAGTGCATTCCTACGAGCAGTACTTC
many,TRBD2,TRBV7-8,TRBJ2-1,CASRLAVYIDEQFF,TGTGCCAGCCGACTAGCGGTATATATCGATGAGCAGTTCTTC
few,TRBD2,TRBV24-1,TRBJ2-1,CATSDPLGVAGGYNEQFF,TGTGCCACCAGTGATCCCCTCGGGGTAGCGGGAGGGTACAATGAGCAGTTCTTC
NA,TRBD2,TRBV6-2/TRBV6-3,TRBJ2-1,CASSELAGYNEQFF,TGTGCCAGCAGTGAACTAGCGGGTTACAATGAGCAGTTCTTC
NA,NA,TRBV12-5,TRBJ2-3,CASATRDTPGDTQYF,TGTGCTAGTGCCACCCGGGACACCCCAGGAGATACGCAGTATTTT
many,TRBD2,TRBV19,TRBJ2-7,CASSIPFEGLAGGKDYEQYF,TGTGCCAGTAGTATCCCGTTTGAAGGACTAGCGGGAGGGAAGGACTACGAGCAGTACTTC
few,NA,TRBV27,TRBJ2-5,CASSSESAETQYF,TGTGCCAGCAGTTCTGAATCGGCAGAGACCCAGTACTTC